A single sample gave rise to the 9 T cell receptor beta chains below, sequenced in a study of CD8 T cells in ankylosing spondylitis. Each CDR3 protein gets one entry after TCRdb re-called the 5' RACE reads with MiXCR. The sample holds roughly 150,000 distinct CDR3 sequences, about a third seen once. The sequencing input was synovial fluid, either unsorted or a sorted T cell fraction (not recorded which). These receptors were collected from a male donor with ankylosing spondylitis.

This clonotype was picked up a small number of times. This chain connects TRBV15 to TRBJ1-2; 8 bases agree with TRBD1. The CDR3 covers 17 residues. CDR1 is LNHNV, CDR2 YYDKDF, per germline (reference sequence). V shed 2 bases, J shed 6 bases, and the junction held 14 bases outside the gene matches. The CDR3 protein is CATSRSGQGGPLNGYTF. The CDR3 DNA reads TGTGCCACCAGCAGATCCGGACAGGGTGGTCCTCTTAATGGCTACACCTTC. The full variable domain, completed using reference TRBV15 and TRBJ1-2, is DAMVIQNPRYQVTQFGKPVTLSCSQTLNHNVMYWYQQKSSQAPKLLFHYYDKDFNNEADTPDNFQSRRPNTSFCFLDIRSPGLGDTAMYLCATSRSGQGGPLNGYTFGSGTRLTVV.

This clonotype was picked up a small number of times. The chain links TRBV28 to TRBJ2-7; D is unresolved. This CDR3 has 13 residues. The germline V gene has CDR1 MDHEN and CDR2 SYDVKM. The V end was cut by 2 bases, the J end by 1 base, with 6 bases between. The CDR3 reads CASSLRWSYEQYF. CDR3 DNA sequence: TGTGCCAGCAGTTTAAGGTGGTCCTACGAGCAGTACTTC.

This clonotype was seen at least ten times. The chain carries TRBV2 and TRBJ1-2, with D unclear. The CDR3 contains 15 residues. Between the trimmed V and J ends, which lost 4 bases and 1 base, there was a span of 13 bases. Germline V gene data show CDR1 as SNHLY and CDR2 as FYNNEI. This CDR3 is CASSGPGELNYGYTF. As DNA, the CDR3 is TGTGCCAGCAGTGGGCCCGGAGAACTTAACTATGGCTACACCTTC.

J is TRBJ2-2 and V is TRBV5-1, with unresolved D. The V end lost 3 bases, the J end lost 3 bases, and 3 bases lay between the germline ends. Germline V lookup: CDR1 SGHRS, CDR2 YFSETQ. This CDR3 has 12 amino acids. CDR3 in amino acids: CASSSYTGELFF. The DNA for the CDR3 is TGCGCCAGCAGCTCATACACCGGGGAGCTGTTTTTT.

This clonotype was observed a handful of times. This chain uses TRBV4-1 with TRBJ2-7; D perhaps matches TRBD2 (7 bases). Between the trimmed V and J ends, which lost 0 bases and 6 bases, there was a span of 15 bases. This CDR3 is built from 15 residues. The germline gives CDR1 MGHRA, CDR2 YSYEKL. The CDR3 coding sequence is TGCGCCAGCAGCCAAGAAGTAGGAAGGGGGGGCGAGCAGTACTTC. It translates to CASSQEVGRGGEQYF.

Only a few counts were recorded for this clonotype. The chain is built from TRBV18 and TRBJ2-3, with 13 bases matching TRBD2. The CDR3 loop spans 17 amino acids. V shed 1 base and J 1 base; nucleotides not matched to a gene: 2. Germline CDR1 and CDR2: KGHSH and LQKENI. The CDR3 reads CASSPLGLAGGTDTQYF. The CDR3 DNA is TGTGCCAGCTCACCACTCGGACTAGCGGGGGGCACAGATACGCAGTATTTT. The full variable domain, in which reference TRBV18 and TRBJ2-3 provide the parts outside the CDR3, is NAGVMQNPRHLVRRRGQEARLRCSPMKGHSHVYWYRQLPEEGLKFMVYLQKENIIDESGMPKERFSAEFPKEGPSILRIQQVVRGDSAAYFCASSPLGLAGGTDTQYFGPGTRLTVL.

This clonotype was observed a handful of times. The chain has TRBV25-1 and TRBJ2-1, with D perhaps being TRBD1 or TRBD2 (5 bases each). The CDR3 sequence is 13 residues long. CDR1 is MGHDK, CDR2 SYGVNS, per germline. V lost 6 bases to trimming and J lost 8 bases, with 14 bases between them. Here the CDR3 reads CASSLQRGDEQFF. The CDR3 nucleotides read TGTGCCAGCAGCCTACAGAGAGGGGATGAGCAGTTCTTC.

In its sample, this clonotype was seen a few times. The chain employs TRBV3-1 and TRBJ1-1; D uncertain. Trimming removed 3 bases at V and 5 bases at J, with 16 bases between. Per the germline V gene, CDR1 is LGHDT and CDR2 is YNNKEL (reference sequence). The CDR3 runs 15 residues. CDR3 loop: CASSHNKDGGTEAFF. CDR3 nucleotide sequence: TGTGCCAGCAGCCATAACAAGGATGGTGGAACTGAAGCTTTCTTT.

V gene TRBV7-2 combines with J gene TRBJ2-2; TRBD2 is a possible D gene (6 bases). Trimming removed 4 bases from V and 6 bases from J, with 12 bases in between. Germline assignment: CDR1 SGHTA and CDR2 FQGNSA. The length of the CDR3 is 14 residues. The CDR3 region is CASSSPWGAGELFF. DNA for the CDR3: TGTGCCAGCAGCTCTCCGTGGGGGGCCGGGGAGCTGTTTTTT.